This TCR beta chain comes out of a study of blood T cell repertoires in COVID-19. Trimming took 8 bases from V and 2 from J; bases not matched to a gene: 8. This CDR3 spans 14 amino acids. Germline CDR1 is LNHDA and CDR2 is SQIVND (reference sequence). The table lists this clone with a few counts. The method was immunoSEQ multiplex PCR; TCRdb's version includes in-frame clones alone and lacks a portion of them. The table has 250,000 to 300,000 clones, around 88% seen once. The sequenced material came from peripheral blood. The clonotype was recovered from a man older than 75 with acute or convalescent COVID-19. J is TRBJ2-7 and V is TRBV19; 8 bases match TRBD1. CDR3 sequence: CASRRDRTTYEQYF. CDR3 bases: TGTGCCAGTCGTCGGGACAGGACTACCTACGAGCAGTACTTC.